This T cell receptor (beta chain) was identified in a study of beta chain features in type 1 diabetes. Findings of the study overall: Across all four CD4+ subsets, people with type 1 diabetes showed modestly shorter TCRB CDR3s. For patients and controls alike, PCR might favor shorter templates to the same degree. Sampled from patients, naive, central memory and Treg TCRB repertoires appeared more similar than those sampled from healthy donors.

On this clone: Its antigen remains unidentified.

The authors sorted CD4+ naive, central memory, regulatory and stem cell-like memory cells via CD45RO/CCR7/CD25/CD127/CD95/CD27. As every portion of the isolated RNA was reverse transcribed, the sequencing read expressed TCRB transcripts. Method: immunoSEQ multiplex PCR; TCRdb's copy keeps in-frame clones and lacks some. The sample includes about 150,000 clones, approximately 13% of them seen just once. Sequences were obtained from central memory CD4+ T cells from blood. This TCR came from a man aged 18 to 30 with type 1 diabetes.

The CDR3 reads CAYTTTGASTDTQYF. CDR3 coding DNA: TGTGCCTATACTACGACAGGGGCAAGCACAGATACGCAGTATTTT. The rearrangement uses TRBV30 and TRBJ2-3, with TRBD1 matching 8 bases. V trimming: 7 bases; J trimming: 0 bases; junction bases outside the gene matches: 9. Per germline, CDR1 GTSNPN and CDR2 SVGIG (reference sequence). The CDR3 is 15 amino acids.